The entry below gives a single T cell receptor (beta chain) sequence along with its context. No antigen is known for it. A multiplex PCR was run with 60 Vbeta primers and 13 Jbeta primers. Profiling relied on immunoSEQ multiplex PCR, and the TCRdb table lists in-frame clones only, not all of them. This sample contains tens of thousands of clones. CDR3 length equals 14 residues. Trimming shortened V by 3 bases and J by 5 bases, and 13 bases separated the two germline ends. In germline, CDR1 is LNHDA, CDR2 SQIVND (reference sequence). These data come from a study of cytomegalovirus exposure and HLA in healthy donors. Study details: Unique TCRs from HLA-typed donors, about 78 million of them, were held in an early data release.

The study's findings and limits: TCR association rates varied by HLA locus in a later analysis, with DRB1 highest and HLA-C lowest.

The TCR was taken from a male donor in good health and CMV-seronegative. The sequenced sample consisted of PBMCs. The chain uses TRBV19 and TRBJ1-2; D call uncertain. The CDR3 loop is CASSISADFYGYTF. CDR3 in DNA: TGTGCCAGTAGTATTAGTGCGGATTTTTATGGCTACACCTTC.